Given below is one T cell receptor (beta chain) in context. Its antigen is not known. Method: immunoSEQ multiplex PCR; TCRdb's copy keeps in-frame clones and lacks some. Among roughly 120,000 clones listed, about four fifths were seen once. Germline assignment: CDR1 SGHVS and CDR2 FQNEAQ. Unmatched junction bases numbered 7, after V lost 5 bases and J lost 4 bases. The CDR3 totals 14 residues. The data belong to a study of radiation and T cells in renal cell carcinoma. Broader study findings: In blood, top tumor clones expanded by 2 weeks, shrinking by 4.

As for time point: baseline pretreatment blood. Treatment indicated: 15 Gy SBRT to primary tumor, nephrectomy 4 weeks later. After SBRT, blood was collected at 2 and 4 weeks, plus baseline. The patient's renal cell carcinoma had clear cell pathology. The chain is built from TRBV7-8 and TRBJ1-2; 7 bases match TRBD1. The receptor comes from a woman aged 60-75 years with renal cell carcinoma. The sequences come from blood, collected from a patient whose treatment included radiotherapy and nephrectomy. The CDR3 reads CASSPTGTVYGYTF. CDR3 coding DNA: TGTGCCAGCAGCCCTACCGGGACAGTCTATGGCTACACCTTC.